This passage covers 5 T cell receptor beta chains from one sample sequenced in a study of identifying expanded T cells in peripheral blood. The assay was immunoSEQ multiplex PCR, and TCRdb's table has in-frame clones only and misses some. The sample yields about 94,000 clones, nearly 90% seen once. The sample consisted of blood. The receptors stem from a person between 18 and 69 years old in good health.

The genes are TRBV5-1 and TRBJ1-1, with D perhaps matching TRBD1 (5 bases). The length of the CDR3 is 15 residues. Germline V lookup: CDR1 SGHRS, CDR2 YFSETQ. V was shortened by 4 bases and J by 0 bases, with 13 bases between the two germline ends. The DNA for the CDR3 is TGCGCCAGCAGCCTGGGAACAGGTTTGAACACTGAAGCTTTCTTT. Residues: CASSLGTGLNTEAFF.

The rearrangement joins TRBV2 to TRBJ1-4; TRBD1 might be the D (5 bases). Per germline, CDR1 SNHLY and CDR2 FYNNEI. Trimming left V 11 bases short and J 8 bases short, with 18 bases between. The CDR3 extends over 13 amino acids. CDR3 sequence: CAGNWGTGEKLFF. The CDR3 nucleotides are TGTGCCGGCAACTGGGGGACGGGGGAAAAACTGTTTTTT.

CDR3 sequence (DNA): TGTGCCAGCAGGGGAAGCTCCTACAATGAGCAGTTCTTC. It encodes CASRGSSYNEQFF. The rearrangement joins TRBV6-5 to TRBJ2-1; the D is unclear. The V end lost 6 bases, the J end lost 0 bases, and 6 bases lay between the germline ends. Germline V gene data show CDR1 as MNHEY and CDR2 as SVGAGI. This CDR3 spans 13 amino acids.

This clone was seen only once. The rearrangement links TRBV13 to TRBJ2-7, with 7 bases lining up with TRBD2. V was pared by 5 bases and J by 0 bases, with 10 bases of the junction left unmatched. The CDR3 spans 16 residues. Germline V gives CDR1 PRHDT, CDR2 FYEKMQ (reference sequence). CDR3 DNA sequence: TGTGCCAGCAGCCGCCTTGGGGAGGGATACTCCTACGAGCAGTACTTC. This codes for CASSRLGEGYSYEQYF.

The V and J genes are TRBV21-1 and TRBJ1-1. TRBV21-1 constitutes a pseudogene. The CDR3 length is 14 residues. DNA of the CDR3: TGTGCCAGCAGCAACGGACTCCCTATTTTGGAAGCTTTCTTT. Its translation is CASSNGLPILEAFF.